This T cell receptor (beta chain) was retrieved from a study of blood T cell repertoires in COVID-19. Two negative PCRs, clearance, or symptom resolution had been documented for recovered Cohort 3 donors. V was clipped by 1 base and J by 6 bases, with 10 bases between them. Germline V CDR1 and CDR2: SGHAT, FQNNGV. This CDR3 region has 13 residues. TCRdb's table, derived via immunoSEQ multiplex PCR, lists solely in-frame clones and lacks some. Of approximately 440,000 clones listed, about 92% are singletons. V gene TRBV11-2 combines with J gene TRBJ2-7; a weak D match, TRBD1 (5 bases). This clonotype was sampled from a man aged 18 to 30 who had recovered from COVID-19. The sample consisted of PBMCs or T cells enriched from blood (not recorded which). CDR3 DNA: TGTGCCAGCAGCTTAGGTATCAGGGTCGAGCAGTACTTC. Translating it yields CASSLGIRVEQYF.